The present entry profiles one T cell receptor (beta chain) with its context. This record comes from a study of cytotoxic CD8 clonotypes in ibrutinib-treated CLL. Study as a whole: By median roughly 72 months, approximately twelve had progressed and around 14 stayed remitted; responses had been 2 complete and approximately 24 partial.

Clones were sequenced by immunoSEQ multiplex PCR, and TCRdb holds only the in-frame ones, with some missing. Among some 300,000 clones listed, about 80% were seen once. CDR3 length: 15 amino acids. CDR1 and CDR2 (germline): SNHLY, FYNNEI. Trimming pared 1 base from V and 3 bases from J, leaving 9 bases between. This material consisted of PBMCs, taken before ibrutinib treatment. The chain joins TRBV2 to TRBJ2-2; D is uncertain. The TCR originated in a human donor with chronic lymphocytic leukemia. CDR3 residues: CASSEDGFDTGELFF. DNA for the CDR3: TGTGCCAGCAGTGAAGATGGGTTCGACACCGGGGAGCTGTTTTTT.